The 4 T cell receptor beta chains below all came from one sample that was sequenced in a study of CD8 T cells in Susac syndrome. Random-hexamer reverse transcription was applied to about 0.5 to 1 ug RNA. TCRdb called the immunoSEQ multiplex PCR reads again in MiXCR, with one record for every CDR3 protein. This table holds 150,000 to 200,000 distinct CDR3 sequences, over 85% found once. Material for sequencing was CD4+ T cells from PBMCs. All receptors derive from a human donor in good health.

This clonotype was counted once. The chain has TRBV29-1 and TRBJ2-1; D might be TRBD2 (5 bases). The germline V gene encodes CDR1 SQVTM and CDR2 ANQGSEA. Deletions cut 4 bases from V and 9 bases from J, with 13 bases between. This CDR3 is built from 12 residues. CDR3 sequence (DNA): TGCAGCGTTGTCCGGGATACTCCTGAGCAGTTCTTC. This codes for CSVVRDTPEQFF.

V usage is TRBV12-3 or TRBV12-4 and J usage is TRBJ2-4, with 9 nucleotides matching TRBD2. The trim removed 7 bases at V and 9 bases at J, leaving 10 bases unmatched. This CDR3 region has 14 residues. In DNA, the CDR3 is TGTGCCAGCACGGGCGGGGGGGAAGAGGCCATTCAGTACTTC. It is translated as CASTGGGEEAIQYF.

The J gene is TRBJ2-3, the V gene TRBV7-2, with D unresolved. Germline assignment: CDR1 SGHTA and CDR2 FQGNSA. V lost 5 bases, J lost 3 bases, and 15 bases lay in between. This CDR3 is built from 15 residues. CDR3 nucleotide sequence: TGTGCCAGCAGCCGTCTTGTGGGTCGTACAGATACGCAGTATTTT. Its translation is CASSRLVGRTDTQYF.

J is TRBJ1-1 and V is TRBV20-1; D remains unclear. The CDR3 totals 13 residues. V was pared by 0 bases and J by 1 base, with 6 bases between. Germline CDR1 and CDR2: DFQATT and SNEGSKA (reference sequence). This CDR3 is CSARDPGNTEAFF. The CDR3 DNA is TGCAGTGCTAGAGATCCAGGGAACACTGAAGCTTTCTTT.